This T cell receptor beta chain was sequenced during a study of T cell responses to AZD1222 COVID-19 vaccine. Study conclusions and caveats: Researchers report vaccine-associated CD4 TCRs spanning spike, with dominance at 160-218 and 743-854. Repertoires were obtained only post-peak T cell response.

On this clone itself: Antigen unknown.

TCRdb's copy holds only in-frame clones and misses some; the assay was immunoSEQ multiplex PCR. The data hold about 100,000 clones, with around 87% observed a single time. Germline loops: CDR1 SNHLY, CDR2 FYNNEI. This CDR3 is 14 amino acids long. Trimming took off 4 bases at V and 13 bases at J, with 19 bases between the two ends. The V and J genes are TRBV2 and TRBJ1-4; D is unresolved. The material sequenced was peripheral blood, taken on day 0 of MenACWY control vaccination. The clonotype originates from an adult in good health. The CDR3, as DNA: TGTGCCAGCAGTGGCAGATCTGGCTGGGAGGGACTGTTTTTT. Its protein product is CASSGRSGWEGLFF.